A selection of T cell receptor beta chains follows, all from one sample in a study of spatial heterogeneity in lung cancer. A single record per CDR3 protein comes from TCRdb applying MiXCR to the 5' RACE reads. The sample lists tens of thousands of distinct CDR3 sequences, less than 6% seen once, with around 10% in the top ten. Sequencing used PBMCs, obtained at surgery. The receptors were sampled from a male donor with early-stage non-small cell lung cancer. Both conserved end residues are part of each CDR3. A D gene is named only where the DNA matches it firmly. The listing skips clone size in some rows; elsewhere it reads once, few, many or a size class.

cdr3_nt | cdr3_aa | d_call | j_call | v_call | clone_size | cdr3_length
TGTGCCATCAGTGCGGGGCGCCGGAGCACAGATACGCAGTATTTT | CAISAGRRSTDTQYF | - | TRBJ2-3 | TRBV10-3 | many | 15
TGTGCCAGCAGCTCCGGGACCGGGGAAAAACTGTTTTTT | CASSSGTGEKLFF | - | TRBJ1-4 | TRBV9 | few | 13
TGTGCCATCAAATCTCTCTCTAGCACAGATACGCAGTATTTT | CAIKSLSSTDTQYF | - | TRBJ2-3 | TRBV2 | many | 14
TGTGCCAGCAGTCCCTCGTCCTACTATGGCTACACCTTC | CASSPSSYYGYTF | - | TRBJ1-2 | TRBV28 | many | 13
TGTGCCAGCAGCTTAATGGGGGAATCCTACAATGAGCAGTTCTTC | CASSLMGESYNEQFF | - | TRBJ2-1 | TRBV7-3 | - | 15
TGTGCTAGCAGCCTAGGACAGTCTGGAGATACGCAGTATTTT | CASSLGQSGDTQYF | - | TRBJ2-3 | TRBV7-7 | many | 14
TGTGCCAGCACGCTGGCGGGGGCTACTGAAGCTTTCTTT | CASTLAGATEAFF | - | TRBJ1-1 | TRBV3-1 | many | 13
TGTGCCAGCAGCCTTTGGTTGCGGGAGCAGTTCTTC | CASSLWLREQFF | - | TRBJ2-1 | TRBV3-1 | many | 12
TGCAGCGTTGAAGATCAAAGGGGCGGGAATGAAAAACTGTTTTTT | CSVEDQRGGNEKLFF | - | TRBJ1-4 | TRBV29-1 | many | 15
TGTGCCAGCAGTTTTGCCCGGGGCAGCTACGAGCAGTACTTC | CASSFARGSYEQYF | - | TRBJ2-7 | TRBV12-3/TRBV12-4 | many | 14
TGCGCCAGCAGCTTGGTCACTAGCGGGAATGAGCAGTTCTTC | CASSLVTSGNEQFF | TRBD2 | TRBJ2-1 | TRBV5-1 | many | 14
TGTGCCAGCAGGCCCTCCGGGACTAGCGGGGTCGAGCAGTACTTC | CASRPSGTSGVEQYF | TRBD2 | TRBJ2-7 | TRBV6-2/TRBV6-3 | many | 15
TGTGCCAGCAGTTTTCTCCTATACGAGCAGTACTTC | CASSFLLYEQYF | - | TRBJ2-7 | TRBV12-3/TRBV12-4 | few | 12
TGTGCCAGCAGCGTAGCAGGGAATAGCAATCAGCCCCAGCATTTT | CASSVAGNSNQPQHF | - | TRBJ1-5 | TRBV9 | few | 15
TGTGCCAGCAGGAGTCCCGGGACAGGGGGCCGAGGTAATACGCAGTATTTT | CASRSPGTGGRGNTQYF | TRBD1 | TRBJ2-3 | TRBV11-2 | many | 17